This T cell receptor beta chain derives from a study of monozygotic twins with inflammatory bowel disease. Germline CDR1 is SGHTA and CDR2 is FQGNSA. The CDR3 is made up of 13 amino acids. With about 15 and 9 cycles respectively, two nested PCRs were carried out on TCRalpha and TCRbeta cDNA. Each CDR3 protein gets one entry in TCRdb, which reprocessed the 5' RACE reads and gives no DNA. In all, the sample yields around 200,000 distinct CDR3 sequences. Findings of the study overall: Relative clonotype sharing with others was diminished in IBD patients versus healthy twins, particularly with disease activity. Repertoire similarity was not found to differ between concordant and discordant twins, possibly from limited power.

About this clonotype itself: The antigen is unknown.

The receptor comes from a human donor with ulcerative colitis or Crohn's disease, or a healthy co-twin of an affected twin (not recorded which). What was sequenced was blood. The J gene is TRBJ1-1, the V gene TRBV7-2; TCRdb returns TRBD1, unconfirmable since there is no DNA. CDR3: CASRRQKNTEAFF. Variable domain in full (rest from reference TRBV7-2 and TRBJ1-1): GAGVSQSPSNKVTEKGKDVELRCDPISGHTALYWYRQSLGQGLEFLIYFQGNSAPDKSGLPSDRFSAERTGGSVSTLTIQRTQQEDSAVYLCASRRQKNTEAFFGQGTRLTVV.